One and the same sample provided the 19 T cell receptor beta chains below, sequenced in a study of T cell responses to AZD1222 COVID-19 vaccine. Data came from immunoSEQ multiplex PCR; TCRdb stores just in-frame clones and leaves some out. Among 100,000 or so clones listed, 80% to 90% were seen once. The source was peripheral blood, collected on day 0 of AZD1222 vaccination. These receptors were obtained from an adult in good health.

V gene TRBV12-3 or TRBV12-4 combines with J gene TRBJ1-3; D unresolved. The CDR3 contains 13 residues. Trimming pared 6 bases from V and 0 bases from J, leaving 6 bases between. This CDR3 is CASSGGSGNTIYF. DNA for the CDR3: TGTGCCAGCAGCGGCGGCTCTGGAAACACCATATATTTT.

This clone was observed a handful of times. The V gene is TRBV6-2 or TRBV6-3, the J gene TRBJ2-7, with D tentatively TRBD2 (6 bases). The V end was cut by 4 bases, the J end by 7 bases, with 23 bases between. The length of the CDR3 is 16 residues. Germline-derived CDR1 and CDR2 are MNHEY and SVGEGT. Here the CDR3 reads CASSLSPGTGSGEQYF. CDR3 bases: TGTGCCAGCAGTTTAAGCCCAGGGACTGGGAGTGGTGAGCAGTACTTC.

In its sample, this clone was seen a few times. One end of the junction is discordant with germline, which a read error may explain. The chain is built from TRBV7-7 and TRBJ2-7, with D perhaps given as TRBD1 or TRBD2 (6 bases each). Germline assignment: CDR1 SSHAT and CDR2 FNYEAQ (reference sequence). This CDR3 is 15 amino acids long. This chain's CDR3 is CASSLGRGLGYEQYF. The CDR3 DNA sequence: TGTGCTAGCAGCTTAGGACGGGGGCTCGGCTACGAGCAGTACTTC.

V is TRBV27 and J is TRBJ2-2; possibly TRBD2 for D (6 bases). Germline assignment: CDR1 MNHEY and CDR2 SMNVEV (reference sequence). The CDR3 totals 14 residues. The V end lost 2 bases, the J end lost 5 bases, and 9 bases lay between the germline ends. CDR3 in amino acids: CASSLSGFTGELFF. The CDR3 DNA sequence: TGTGCCAGCAGTTTAAGCGGGTTTACCGGGGAGCTGTTTTTT.

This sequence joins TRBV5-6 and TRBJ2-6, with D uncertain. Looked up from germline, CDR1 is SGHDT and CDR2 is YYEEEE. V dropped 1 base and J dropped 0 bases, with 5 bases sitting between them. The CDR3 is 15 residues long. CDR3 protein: CASSLPGSGANVLTF. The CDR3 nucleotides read TGTGCCAGCAGCTTGCCAGGCTCTGGGGCCAACGTCCTGACTTTC.

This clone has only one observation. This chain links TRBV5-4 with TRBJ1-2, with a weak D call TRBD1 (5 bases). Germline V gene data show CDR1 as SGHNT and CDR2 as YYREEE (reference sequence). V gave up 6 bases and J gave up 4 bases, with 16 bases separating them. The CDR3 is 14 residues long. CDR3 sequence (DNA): TGTGCCAGCAACACGGACAAGCTGGGCTATGGCTACACCTTC. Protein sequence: CASNTDKLGYGYTF.

CDR3 nucleotides: TGTGCCAGCAGCGGGACAGGGTCCGGCTACACCTTC. As protein: CASSGTGSGYTF. The chain uses TRBV12-3 or TRBV12-4 and TRBJ1-2, with 9 bases lining up with TRBD1. CDR3 length equals 12 residues. V trimming: 6 bases; J trimming: 8 bases; junction bases outside the gene matches: 4.

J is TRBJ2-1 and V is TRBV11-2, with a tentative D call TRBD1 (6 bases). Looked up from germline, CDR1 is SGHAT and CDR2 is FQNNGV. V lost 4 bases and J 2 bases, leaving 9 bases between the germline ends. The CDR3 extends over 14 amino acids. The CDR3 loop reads CASSSRTAYNEQFF. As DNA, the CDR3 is TGTGCCAGCAGCTCGCGGACAGCCTACAATGAGCAGTTCTTC.

The CDR3 DNA sequence: TGTGCCAGCAGTTCACTGATTCTAGCAGCATACAATGAGCAGTTCTTC. It specifies CASSSLILAAYNEQFF. V gene TRBV7-2 combines with J gene TRBJ2-1, with D possibly matching TRBD2 (5 bases). Germline CDR1 reads SGHTA; CDR2 reads FQGNSA. CDR3 size: 16 residues. V was cut by 6 bases and J by 4 bases, with 19 bases left in between. Full variable domain (rest looked up from reference TRBV7-2 and TRBJ2-1): GAGVSQSPSNKVTEKGKDVELRCDPISGHTALYWYRQSLGQGLEFLIYFQGNSAPDKSGLPSDRFSAERTGGSVSTLTIQRTQQEDSAVYLCASSSLILAAYNEQFFGPGTRLTVL.

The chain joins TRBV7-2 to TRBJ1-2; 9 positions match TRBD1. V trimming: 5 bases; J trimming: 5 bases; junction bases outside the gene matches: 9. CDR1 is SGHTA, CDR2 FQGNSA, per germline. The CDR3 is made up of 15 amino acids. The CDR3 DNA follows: TGTGCCAGCAGCCCCAGGGGGGGACAGGGATATGGCTACACCTTC. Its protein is CASSPRGGQGYGYTF.

The CDR3 region is CASRPGQANTEAFF. The CDR3 DNA reads as TGTGCCAGCAGGCCCGGACAGGCGAACACTGAAGCTTTCTTT. The chain carries TRBV7-9 and TRBJ1-1; 7 bases fit TRBD1. Trimming took 6 bases from V and 1 from J; bases not matched to a gene: 5. Germline V gene lookup returns CDR1 SEHNR and CDR2 FQNEAQ (reference sequence). The CDR3 extends over 14 amino acids.

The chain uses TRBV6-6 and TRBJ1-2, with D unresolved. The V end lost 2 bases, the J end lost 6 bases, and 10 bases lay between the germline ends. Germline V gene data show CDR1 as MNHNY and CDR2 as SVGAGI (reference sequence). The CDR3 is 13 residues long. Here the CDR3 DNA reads TGTGCCAGCAGTTACCGGGTGCGGGATGGCTACACCTTC. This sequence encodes CASSYRVRDGYTF.

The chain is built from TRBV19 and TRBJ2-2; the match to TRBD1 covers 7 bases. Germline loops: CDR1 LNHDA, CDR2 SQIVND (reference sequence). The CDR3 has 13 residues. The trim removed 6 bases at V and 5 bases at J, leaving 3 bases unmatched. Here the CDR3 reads CASRTGNTGELFF. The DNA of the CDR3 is TGTGCCAGTAGGACAGGGAATACCGGGGAGCTGTTTTTT.

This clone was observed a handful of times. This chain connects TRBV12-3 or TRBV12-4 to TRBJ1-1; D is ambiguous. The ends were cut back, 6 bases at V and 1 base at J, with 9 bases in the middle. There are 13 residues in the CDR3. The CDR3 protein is CASRPAGNTEAFF. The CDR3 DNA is TGTGCCAGCAGGCCCGCGGGGAACACTGAAGCTTTCTTT.

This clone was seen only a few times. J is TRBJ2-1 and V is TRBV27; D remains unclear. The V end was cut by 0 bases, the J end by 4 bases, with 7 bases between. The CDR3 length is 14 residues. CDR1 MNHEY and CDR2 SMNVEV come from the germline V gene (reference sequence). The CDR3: CASSLSTFYNEQFF. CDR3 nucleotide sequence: TGTGCCAGCAGTTTATCGACATTTTACAATGAGCAGTTCTTC.

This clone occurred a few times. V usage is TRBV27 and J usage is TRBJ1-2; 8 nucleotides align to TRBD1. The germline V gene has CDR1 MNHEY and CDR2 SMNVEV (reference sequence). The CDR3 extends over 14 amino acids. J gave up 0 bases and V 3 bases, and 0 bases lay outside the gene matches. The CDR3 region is CASSLTGANYGYTF. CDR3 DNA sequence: TGTGCCAGCAGTTTGACAGGGGCTAACTATGGCTACACCTTC.

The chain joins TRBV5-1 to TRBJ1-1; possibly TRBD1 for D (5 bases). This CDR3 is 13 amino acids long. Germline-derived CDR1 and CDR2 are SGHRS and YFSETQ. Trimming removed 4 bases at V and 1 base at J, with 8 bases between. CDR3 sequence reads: CASSMGGNTEAFF. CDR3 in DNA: TGCGCCAGCAGCATGGGGGGGAACACTGAAGCTTTCTTT.

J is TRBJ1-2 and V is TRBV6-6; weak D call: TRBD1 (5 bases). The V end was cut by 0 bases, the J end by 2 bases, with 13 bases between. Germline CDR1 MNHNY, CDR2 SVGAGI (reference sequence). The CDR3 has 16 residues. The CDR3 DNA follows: TGTGCCAGCAGTTACTCGAGTCCGGGACCGAACTATGGCTACACCTTC. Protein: CASSYSSPGPNYGYTF.

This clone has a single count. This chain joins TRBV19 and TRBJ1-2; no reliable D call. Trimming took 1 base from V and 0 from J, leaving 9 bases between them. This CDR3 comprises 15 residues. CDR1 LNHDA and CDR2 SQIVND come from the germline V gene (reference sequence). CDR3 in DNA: TGTGCCAGTAGTATAGCGGCCAAAGCTAACTATGGCTACACCTTC. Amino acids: CASSIAAKANYGYTF.